This T cell receptor (beta chain) was observed in a study of CD8+CD57+ T cells in acquired aplastic anemia. Background on the study: The sorted CD4+ and CD8+ cells yielded an average around 3.2 ug of DNA.

The V and J ends lost 5 bases and 5 bases respectively, with 12 bases between them. The CDR3 covers 13 residues. Genomic DNA, serving as template, underwent TCR beta VDJ and CDR3 profiling. Via MiXCR, TCRdb re-called the reads, giving one row per CDR3 protein. The sample shows hundreds of thousands of distinct CDR3 sequences, around 68% of them seen only once. The receptor was derived from a human donor in good health, serving as a control. This chain links TRBV12-3 or TRBV12-4 with TRBJ2-5, with D perhaps TRBD1 (6 bases). The sample was sorted CD4+, CD8+, or CD8+CD57+ T cells (not recorded which) from PBMCs. The CDR3 nucleotides are TGTGCCAGCAGTCCCGGGACACCCGAGACCCAGTACTTC. Encoded protein: CASSPGTPETQYF.